This TCR beta chain was observed in a study of blood T cell repertoires in COVID-19. The CDR3 contains 15 residues. Looked up from germline, CDR1 is SGHTA and CDR2 is FQGNSA. V was shortened by 4 bases and J by 6 bases, with 17 bases between the two germline ends. TCRdb keeps only in-frame clones here, not all; method: immunoSEQ multiplex PCR. The sample includes about 250,000 clones, around 84% of them seen just once. Sequencing was performed on PBMCs or T cells enriched from blood (not recorded which). The V gene is TRBV7-2, the J gene TRBJ2-3; possibly TRBD1 for D (5 bases). The source is a woman in her forties or fifties who had been exposed to COVID-19. CDR3 nucleotide sequence: TGTGCCAGCAGCTCGTTTGGGCAGGGATGGGATACGCAGTATTTT. This gives the protein CASSSFGQGWDTQYF.